This TCR beta chain came from a study of cytomegalovirus exposure and HLA in healthy donors. Amplification used 60 Vbeta primers and 13 Jbeta primers. As originally analysed: Tens of millions of unique TCR beta chains, about 11 million of them shared, were counted by a later analysis. Here immunoSEQ multiplex PCR was the method, and the copy in TCRdb shows in-frame clones only, minus some. D and trimming come from the DNA, and the V and J calls and clone size come from that table. The sample lists 110,000 or so clones; roughly 70% were seen once. General study results and limits: Only CMV serostatus was available as immune exposure information. A list of approximately 160 TCR beta chains associated with cytomegalovirus was given.

Comment on this clone: The antigen is unknown.

Per the germline V gene, CDR1 is SGHDT and CDR2 is YYEEEE. The CDR3 length is 14 residues. Trimming shortened V by 0 bases and J by 0 bases, and 6 bases separated the two germline ends. Material for sequencing was PBMCs. The sequence was collected from a woman aged 70 to 79 in good health and CMV-seropositive. V is TRBV5-6 and J is TRBJ1-1; D remains ambiguous. CDR3 sequence (DNA): TGTGCCAGCAGCTTGGCCTCCTTGAACACTGAAGCTTTCTTT. Protein: CASSLASLNTEAFF.